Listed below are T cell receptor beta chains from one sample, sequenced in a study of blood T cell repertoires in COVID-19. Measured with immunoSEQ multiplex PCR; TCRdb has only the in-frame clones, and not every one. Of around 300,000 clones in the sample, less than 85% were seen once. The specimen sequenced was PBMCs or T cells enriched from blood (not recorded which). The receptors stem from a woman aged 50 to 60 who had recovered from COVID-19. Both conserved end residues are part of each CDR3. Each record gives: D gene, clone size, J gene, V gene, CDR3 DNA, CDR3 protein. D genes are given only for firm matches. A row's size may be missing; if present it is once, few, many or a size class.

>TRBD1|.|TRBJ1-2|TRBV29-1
TGCAGCGTGGGGGACAGTAACTATGGCTACACCTTC
CSVGDSNYGYTF
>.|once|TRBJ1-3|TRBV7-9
TGTGCCAGCAGCTTAGACAGGGCGAGCACCATATATTTT
CASSLDRASTIYF
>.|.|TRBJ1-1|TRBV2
TGTGCCAGCAGTACCGAGGGGATCGGGGGGCGAGCTTTCTTT
CASSTEGIGGRAFF
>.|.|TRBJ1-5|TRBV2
TGTGCCAGCAGCCCCCTTACCGGGGGTCAGCCCCAGCATTTT
CASSPLTGGQPQHF
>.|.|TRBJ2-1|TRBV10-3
TGTGCCATCAGTCTGAGCGACAATGAGCAGTTCTTC
CAISLSDNEQFF
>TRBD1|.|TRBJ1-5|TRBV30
TGTGCCTGGAGTGTACCCGGACAGGCCCTCTATAGCAATCAGCCCCAGCATTTT
CAWSVPGQALYSNQPQHF
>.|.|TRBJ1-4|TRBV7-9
TGTGCCAGCAGCTTAGCGCGTCAGGGCTTACCTGAAAAACTGTTTTTT
CASSLARQGLPEKLFF
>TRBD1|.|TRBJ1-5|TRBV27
TGTGCCAGCAGTTCCGCAGGGGGTCAGCCCCAGCATTTT
CASSSAGGQPQHF
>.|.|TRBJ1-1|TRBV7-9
TGTGCCAGCAGCTACAACTCCGGGATGAACACTGAAGCTTTCTTT
CASSYNSGMNTEAFF
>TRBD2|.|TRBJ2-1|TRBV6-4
TGTGCCAGCAGTGACTCCCCTAGCGGGGAACCCAATGAGCAGTTCTTC
CASSDSPSGEPNEQFF
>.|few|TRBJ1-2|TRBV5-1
TGCGCCAGCAGCTTGGATATCACGGATGGCTACACCTTC
CASSLDITDGYTF
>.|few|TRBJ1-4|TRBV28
TGTGCCAGCAGTTTTCCGAGGGCGCGGGATGAAAAACTGTTTTTT
CASSFPRARDEKLFF
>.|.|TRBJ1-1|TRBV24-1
TGTGCCACCAGTGATTTTCGCGGGACTGAAGCTTTCTTT
CATSDFRGTEAFF
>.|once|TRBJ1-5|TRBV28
TGTGCCAGCAGTTTATTGGCGGACAATCAGCCCCAGCATTTT
CASSLLADNQPQHF
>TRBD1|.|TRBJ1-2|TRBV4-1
TGCGCCAGCAGCCAACCCCGACAGGGGAGTTATAGGGATGGCTACACCTTC
CASSQPRQGSYRDGYTF
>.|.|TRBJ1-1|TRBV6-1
TGTGCCAGCAGTGAACATAGCGGGGCCAGCACTGAAGCTTTCTTT
CASSEHSGASTEAFF
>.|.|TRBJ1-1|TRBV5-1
TGCGCCAGCAGCTTGGAAGCAGGGTGGACTGAAGCTTTCTTT
CASSLEAGWTEAFF
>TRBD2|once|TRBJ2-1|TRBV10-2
TGCGCCAGCAGAGATACTAGCGGGGGCTACAATGAGCAGTTCTTC
CASRDTSGGYNEQFF
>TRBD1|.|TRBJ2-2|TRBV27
TGTGCCAGCAGGGGACAGGGGGACACCGGGGAGCTGTTTTTT
CASRGQGDTGELFF
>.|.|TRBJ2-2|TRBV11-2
TGTGCCAGCAGCTTAGGAGGGACTGGGGCCGGGGAGCTGTTTTTT
CASSLGGTGAGELFF
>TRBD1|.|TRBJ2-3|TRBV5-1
TGCGCCAGCAGCTTGATGCAGGGGGTTGGAGATACGCAGTATTTT
CASSLMQGVGDTQYF
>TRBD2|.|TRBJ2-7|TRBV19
TGTGCCAGTAGTAGCGGACTAGCGAGAGAGCAGTACTTC
CASSSGLAREQYF
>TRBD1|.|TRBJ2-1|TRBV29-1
TGCACTGGAACAGGGGGAAATGAGCAGTTCTTC
CTGTGGNEQFF
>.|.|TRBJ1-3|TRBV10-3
TGTGCCATCAGTGCAACGCAGGGCTTGGGAAACACCATATATTTT
CAISATQGLGNTIYF
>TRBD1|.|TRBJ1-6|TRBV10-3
TGTGCCATCAGCCGTACCTTCACCTTGGGACAGGGTGGGACCTATAATTCACCCCTCCACTTT
CAISRTFTLGQGGTYNSPLHF
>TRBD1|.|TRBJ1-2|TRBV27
TGTGCCAGCAGTTTCAGGGGGCAGGGTGGCTACACCTTC
CASSFRGQGGYTF
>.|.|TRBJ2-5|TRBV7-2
TGTGCCAGCAGCTCCCCTGTGGGGAGCGAGACCCAGTACTTC
CASSSPVGSETQYF
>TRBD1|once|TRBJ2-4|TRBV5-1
TGCGCCAGCAGCAGTAAGGGGGCAGCCAAAAACATTCAGTACTTC
CASSSKGAAKNIQYF
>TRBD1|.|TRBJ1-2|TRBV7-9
TGTGCCAGCAGCTTCCCGACAGGGCTCGGCTATGGCTACACCTTC
CASSFPTGLGYGYTF
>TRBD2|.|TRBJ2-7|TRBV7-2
TGTGCCAGCAGCTTAGCGCGGGGGGGTTTTAGAACCCACGAGCAGTACTTC
CASSLARGGFRTHEQYF
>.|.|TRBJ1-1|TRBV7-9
TGTGCCAGCAGCTCCCCCGGGGTTCTCACTGAAGCTTTCTTT
CASSSPGVLTEAFF
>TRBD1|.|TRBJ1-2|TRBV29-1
TGCAGCGCCTTAGACAGGGCCTCGCTAGGCTACACCTTC
CSALDRASLGYTF
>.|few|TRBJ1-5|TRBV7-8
TGTGCCAGCAGCCCAGCGGTTTCGAGGCCCCAGCATTTT
CASSPAVSRPQHF
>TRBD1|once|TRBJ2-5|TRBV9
TGTGCCAGCAGCGAGGGACAGTTCCAAGAGACCCAGTACTTC
CASSEGQFQETQYF
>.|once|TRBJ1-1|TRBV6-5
TGTGCCAGCAGTCTGCTAAGGGGGAACACTGAAGCTTTCTTT
CASSLLRGNTEAFF
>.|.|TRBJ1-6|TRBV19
TGTGCCAGTAGTACCCGGAGAGACTATAATTCACCCCTCCACTTT
CASSTRRDYNSPLHF
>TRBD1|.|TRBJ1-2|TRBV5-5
TGTGCCAGCGCGAAGGACAGGGACGGCTACACCTTC
CASAKDRDGYTF
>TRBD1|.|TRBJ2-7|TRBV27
TGTGCCAGCAGTCCCACCAGACAGGGGGAGCAGTACTTC
CASSPTRQGEQYF
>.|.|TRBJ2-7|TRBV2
TGTGCCAGCAGTCAGCGCTTCTACGAGCAGTACTTC
CASSQRFYEQYF
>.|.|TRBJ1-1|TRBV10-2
TGCGCCAGCAGTGAGTACAGGGCGAACACTGAAGCTTTCTTT
CASSEYRANTEAFF
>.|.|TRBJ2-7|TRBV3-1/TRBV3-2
TGTGCCAGCAGGACGGGAGTCCGCGAGCAGTACTTC
CASRTGVREQYF
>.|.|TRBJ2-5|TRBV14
TGTGCCAGCAGCCTCACCCCATGGGTACAGATTTGGGAGACCCAGTACTTC
CASSLTPWVQIWETQYF
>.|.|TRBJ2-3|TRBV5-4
TGTGCCAGCAGCTTGGGGCAGAGCACAGATACGCAGTATTTT
CASSLGQSTDTQYF
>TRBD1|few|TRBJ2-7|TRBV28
TGTGCCAGCATTACGACAGGGCCGACCTACGAGCAGTACTTC
CASITTGPTYEQYF
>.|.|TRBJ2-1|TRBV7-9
TGTGCCAGCAGCTTACGGGGGACGGACAATGAGCAGTTCTTC
CASSLRGTDNEQFF
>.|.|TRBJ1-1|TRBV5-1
TGCGCCAGCAGCTTGGGAGGTTACAACACTGAAGCTTTCTTT
CASSLGGYNTEAFF